Listed below are T cell receptor beta chains from one sample, sequenced in a study of T cell changes during pregnancy in multiple sclerosis. The data were produced by immunoSEQ multiplex PCR, yet TCRdb's version contains in-frame clones alone and is incomplete. The sample lists fewer than 60,000 clones; roughly 94% were seen once. The source material was CD4+ T cells from peripheral blood mononuclear cells, sampled in the third trimester of pregnancy. These receptors were obtained from a female donor with multiple sclerosis, enrolled in a pregnancy study. CDR3s include the opening cysteine and the closing phenylalanine or tryptophan. Fields, in order: clone size, V gene, D gene, J gene, CDR3 DNA, CDR3 protein. A D gene is named only where the DNA matches it firmly. Only some rows state a clone size, as once, few, many or a class for expanded clones.

NA	TRBV29-1	TRBD2	TRBJ2-3	TGCAGCGTTGGACAACTAGCGACTAGCACAGATACGCAGTATTTT	CSVGQLATSTDTQYF
NA	TRBV29-1	TRBD1	TRBJ1-1	TGCAGCGTGGACAGGGGGAACACTGAAGCTTTCTTT	CSVDRGNTEAFF
NA	TRBV19	TRBD1	TRBJ1-3	TGTGCCAGTAGTGGTACAGGGGTTGGAAACACCATATATTTT	CASSGTGVGNTIYF
NA	TRBV7-3	TRBD1	TRBJ2-1	TGTGCCAGCAGGCGGACAGGCAGTGCCCCCAATGAGCAGTTCTTC	CASRRTGSAPNEQFF
NA	TRBV5-1	NA	TRBJ1-5	TGCGCCAGCAGCCCCCAGGGGTCGGAGCAGCCCCAGCATTTT	CASSPQGSEQPQHF
NA	TRBV2	NA	TRBJ1-2	TGTGCCAGCAGCCAAAGAGGGGGGGTGGCCTCGGAAGGCTACACCTTC	CASSQRGGVASEGYTF
once	TRBV5-1	NA	TRBJ1-1	TGCGCCAGCAGCTTGTTGGCGTCAGGGAGGACTGAAGCTTTCTTT	CASSLLASGRTEAFF
NA	TRBV28	NA	TRBJ1-6	TGTGCCAGCACCCTAGGGGGGGTCCCCTATAATTCACCCCTCCACTTT	CASTLGGVPYNSPLHF
NA	TRBV29-1	TRBD1	TRBJ2-1	TGCAGCGTTGAAACCCCATTTCAGGGGGATGAGCAGTTCTTC	CSVETPFQGDEQFF
NA	TRBV7-8	TRBD1	TRBJ1-5	TGTGCCAGCAGCACTCGGACAGGGGGGCTCAATAGCAATCAGCCCCAGCATTTT	CASSTRTGGLNSNQPQHF
NA	TRBV6-1	NA	TRBJ1-5	TGTGCCAGCAGTGAAGGGGGAGGATATCAGCCCCAGCATTTT	CASSEGGGYQPQHF
once	TRBV6-6	NA	TRBJ1-3	TGTGCCAGCGGGGGGTCCTCTGGAAACACCATATATTTT	CASGGSSGNTIYF
NA	TRBV5-5	NA	TRBJ1-5	TGTGCCAGCAGCTTCGGGGGGGGCTATCAGCCCCAGCATTTT	CASSFGGGYQPQHF
NA	TRBV29-1	NA	TRBJ1-1	TGCAGCGTCCGACCCCAGGGGACCGGCACTGAAGCTTTCTTT	CSVRPQGTGTEAFF
NA	TRBV18	NA	TRBJ2-7	TGTGCCAGCTCACGAGCGAGCGGCTACGAGCAGTACTTC	CASSRASGYEQYF
NA	TRBV10-3	NA	TRBJ1-1	TGTGCCACCCAAATCGTAGGGGGCACTGAAGCTTTCTTT	CATQIVGGTEAFF
NA	TRBV29-1	NA	TRBJ2-3	TGCAGCGTTGAAAGGCGACTACACACTAGCACAGATACGCAGTATTTT	CSVERRLHTSTDTQYF
NA	TRBV7-2	NA	TRBJ1-4	TGTGCCAGCAGCTTAGTCCCGTCTAATGAAAAACTGTTTTTT	CASSLVPSNEKLFF
NA	TRBV7-2	NA	TRBJ1-2	TGTGCCAGCTCCAGGCGGGAAGGCTACACCTTC	CASSRREGYTF
NA	TRBV6-1	NA	TRBJ2-7	TGTGCCAGCACGTCAGGGGTTGGCTACGAGCAGTACTTC	CASTSGVGYEQYF
NA	TRBV6-1	TRBD1	TRBJ2-1	TGTGCCAGCAGTGAAGTGTTAAGGACAGGGAGCTATGAGCAGTTCTTC	CASSEVLRTGSYEQFF
few	TRBV19	TRBD1	TRBJ2-7	TGTGCCAGTAGTGCCTCTACAGGGGCGGCGACTTCCTACGAGCAGTACTTC	CASSASTGAATSYEQYF
few	TRBV6-1	NA	TRBJ1-6	TGTGCCAGCAGGCAGGGGCAAGTAGCCCTCCACTTT	CASRQGQVALHF
NA	TRBV27	NA	TRBJ1-2	TGTGCCAGCGGCCCCCGGAGCGTCGTAAAAGGCTACACCTTC	CASGPRSVVKGYTF
NA	TRBV2	TRBD2	TRBJ2-5	TGTGCCAGCAGTGGTGGCTGGGGAGGGGAGACCCAGTACTTC	CASSGGWGGETQYF
once	TRBV6-5	NA	TRBJ1-1	TGTGCCAGCAGTCCGGTGGAGAGGAACACTGAAGCTTTCTTT	CASSPVERNTEAFF
once	TRBV10-3	NA	TRBJ1-5	TGTGCCATCAGTGGGGCTAGCAATCAGCCCCAGCATTTT	CAISGASNQPQHF
NA	TRBV5-6	NA	TRBJ2-7	TGTGCCAGCAGCTTGAGGCGGTCGACAGCTAAACCCTACGAGCAGTACTTC	CASSLRRSTAKPYEQYF
NA	TRBV4-3	TRBD1	TRBJ1-2	TGCGCCAGCAGCCAGCCGGGACAGGGGGCAGGAGGCTACACCTTC	CASSQPGQGAGGYTF
NA	TRBV9	NA	TRBJ2-7	TGTGCCAGCAGCCTACGACGAGGGTCTTCTTACGAGCAGTACTTC	CASSLRRGSSYEQYF
NA	TRBV6-4	NA	TRBJ1-2	TGTGCCAGCAGTGACTCCAGTGGTGGCTACACCTTC	CASSDSSGGYTF
NA	TRBV7-3	NA	TRBJ1-1	TGTGCCAGCAGCTTTGGACAAACATTTGAAGCTTTCTTT	CASSFGQTFEAFF
once	TRBV5-8	NA	TRBJ1-3	TGTGCCAGCAACCAGGGAAGAAGAAACACCATATATTTT	CASNQGRRNTIYF
NA	TRBV7-2	NA	TRBJ2-1	TGTGCCAGCAGCTTAGGAGTCTATGAGCAGTTCTTC	CASSLGVYEQFF
NA	TRBV4-1	NA	TRBJ2-1	TGCGCCAGCAGCCAAGATGGGGCGACATTCGATCCGAGGAGCTCCTACAATGAGCAGTTCTTC	CASSQDGATFDPRSSYNEQFF
NA	TRBV5-1	TRBD1	TRBJ1-1	TGCGCCAGCAGCTTAGGTTCGACAGGGGGCAGGGTCACTGAAGCTTTCTTT	CASSLGSTGGRVTEAFF
NA	TRBV27	TRBD1	TRBJ2-3	TGTGCCAGCAGTTTGACAGGGGCGACCAATACGCAGTATTTT	CASSLTGATNTQYF
NA	TRBV5-1	TRBD2	TRBJ2-3	TGCGCCAGCAGCCCGACAGCGGGGGCCCGCACAGATACGCAGTATTTT	CASSPTAGARTDTQYF
NA	TRBV28	NA	TRBJ1-3	TGTGCCAGCAGTTTCGAAACAGCCTTCTCTGGAAACACCATATATTTT	CASSFETAFSGNTIYF
NA	TRBV9	NA	TRBJ1-4	TGTGCCAGCAGCGTATCCCCTAACCGACAGAAGCCTGAAAAACTGTTTTTT	CASSVSPNRQKPEKLFF
NA	TRBV28	NA	TRBJ1-5	TGTGCCAGCAGTAAGGCGGGCGGAAATCAGCCCCAGCATTTT	CASSKAGGNQPQHF
NA	TRBV7-2	NA	TRBJ2-2	TGTGCCAGCAGCTTAGCGTTTGCGGTAGCCGCCCGGGAGCTGTTTTTT	CASSLAFAVAARELFF
NA	TRBV5-1	TRBD1	TRBJ1-1	TGCGCCAGCAGCTCCCCGTCGGGACAGGGGGGCACTGAAGCTTTCTTT	CASSSPSGQGGTEAFF
NA	TRBV14	NA	TRBJ2-7	TGTGCCAGCAGCCAAGATAGTACATTTAGTCAGGTCTCCTACGAGCAGTACTTC	CASSQDSTFSQVSYEQYF
NA	TRBV11-2	TRBD1	TRBJ1-3	TGTGCCAGCAGCTCCTCGGACAGGGGATCTGGAAACACCATATATTTT	CASSSSDRGSGNTIYF
NA	TRBV7-3	TRBD1	TRBJ2-3	TGTGCCAGCAGCTGGGACAGGGACACAGATACGCAGTATTTT	CASSWDRDTDTQYF
NA	TRBV4-3	TRBD2	TRBJ2-3	TGCGCCAGCAGCCAAGAGCCGCGGGGGGGAGATACGCAGTATTTT	CASSQEPRGGDTQYF
NA	TRBV5-4	NA	TRBJ2-7	TGTGCCAGCAGTATACAGGGCGGCCCCAACGAGCAGTACTTC	CASSIQGGPNEQYF